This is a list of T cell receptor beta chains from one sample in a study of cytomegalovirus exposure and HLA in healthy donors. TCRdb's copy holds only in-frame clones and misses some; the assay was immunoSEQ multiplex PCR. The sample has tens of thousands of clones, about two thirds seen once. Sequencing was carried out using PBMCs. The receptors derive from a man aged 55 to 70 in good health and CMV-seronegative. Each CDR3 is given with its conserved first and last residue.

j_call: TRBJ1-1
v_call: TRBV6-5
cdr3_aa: CASRYRGRDFAEAFF

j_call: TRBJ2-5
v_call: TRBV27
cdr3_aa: CASSRRWGQYQETQYF

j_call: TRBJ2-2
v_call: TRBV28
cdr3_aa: CASTPRTGELFF

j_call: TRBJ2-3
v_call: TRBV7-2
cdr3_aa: CASSRGSGGFQDF

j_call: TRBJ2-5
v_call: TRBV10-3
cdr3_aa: CAISGGAGGNQETQYF

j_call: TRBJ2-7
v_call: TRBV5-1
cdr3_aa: CASSLSQGGNYEQYF

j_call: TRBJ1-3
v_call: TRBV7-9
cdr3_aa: CASSPGTGRVSSGNTIYF

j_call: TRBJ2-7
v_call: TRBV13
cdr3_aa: CASSRDRADEQYF

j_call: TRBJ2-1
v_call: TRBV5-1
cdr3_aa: CASSSHIDSPSYNEQFF

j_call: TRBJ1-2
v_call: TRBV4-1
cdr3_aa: CASSQAPGGNYGYTF